Included here is one TCR beta chain sequence, with context. The cohort comprised adults aged roughly 18 to 95 years residing in 20 to 30 US areas. In assigning cohorts, the study relied on participant-reported clinical history. For recovered donors of Cohort 3, there were two negative PCRs, clearance, or symptom resolution. Measured with immunoSEQ multiplex PCR; TCRdb has only the in-frame clones, and not every one. The table records 490,000 or so clones, about 85% of them present only once. CDR1 KGHDR and CDR2 SFDVKD come from the germline V gene. V lost 6 bases and J lost 9, with 16 bases in between. The CDR3 has 14 amino acids. This entry comes from a study of blood T cell repertoires in COVID-19. Whole-study context: PBMCs, B-cell-depleted T cells, or T cells were the source of the cDNA or gDNA that made up the material.

The sequenced material came from PBMCs or T cells enriched from blood (not recorded which). The J gene is TRBJ2-2, the V gene TRBV24-1; tentative D call: TRBD2 (7 bases). The receptor comes from a woman in her sixties who had recovered from COVID-19. The CDR3 DNA follows: TGTGCCACCAGTCCCAGGGGAGGGTCCAGGGAGCTGTTTTTT. It encodes CATSPRGGSRELFF.